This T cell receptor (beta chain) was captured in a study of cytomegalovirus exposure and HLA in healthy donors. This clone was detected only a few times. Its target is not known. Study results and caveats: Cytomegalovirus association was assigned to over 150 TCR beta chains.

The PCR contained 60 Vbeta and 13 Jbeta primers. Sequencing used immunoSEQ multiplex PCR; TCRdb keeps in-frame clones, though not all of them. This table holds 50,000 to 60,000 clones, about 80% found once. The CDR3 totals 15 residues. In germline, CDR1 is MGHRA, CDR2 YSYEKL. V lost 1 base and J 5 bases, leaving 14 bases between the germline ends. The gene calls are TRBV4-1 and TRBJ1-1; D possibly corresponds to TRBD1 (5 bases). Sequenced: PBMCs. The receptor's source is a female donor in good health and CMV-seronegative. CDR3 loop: CASSQGTPRTTEAFF. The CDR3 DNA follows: TGCGCCAGCAGCCAAGGGACACCACGAACGACTGAAGCTTTCTTT.